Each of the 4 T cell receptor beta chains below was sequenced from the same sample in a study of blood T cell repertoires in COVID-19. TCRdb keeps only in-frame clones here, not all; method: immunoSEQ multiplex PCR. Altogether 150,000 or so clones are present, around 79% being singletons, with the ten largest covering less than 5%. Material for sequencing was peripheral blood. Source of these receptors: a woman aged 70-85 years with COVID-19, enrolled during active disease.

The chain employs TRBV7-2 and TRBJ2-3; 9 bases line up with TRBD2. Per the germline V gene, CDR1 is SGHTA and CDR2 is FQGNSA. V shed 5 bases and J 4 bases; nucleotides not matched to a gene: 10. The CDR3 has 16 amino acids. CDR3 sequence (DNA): TGTGCCAGCAGCCCCAGGACTAGCGTTGGGTCAGATACGCAGTATTTT. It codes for CASSPRTSVGSDTQYF.

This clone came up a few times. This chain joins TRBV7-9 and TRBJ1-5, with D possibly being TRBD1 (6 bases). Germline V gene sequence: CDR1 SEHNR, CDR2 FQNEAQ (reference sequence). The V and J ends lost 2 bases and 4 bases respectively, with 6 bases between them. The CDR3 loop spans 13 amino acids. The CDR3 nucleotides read TGTGCCAGCAGCTTAACAGGGAATCAGCCCCAGCATTTT. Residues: CASSLTGNQPQHF.

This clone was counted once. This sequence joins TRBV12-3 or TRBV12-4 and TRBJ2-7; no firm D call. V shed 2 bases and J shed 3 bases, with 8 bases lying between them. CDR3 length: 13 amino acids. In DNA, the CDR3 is TGTGCCAGCAGTTTACAGGCCAGCTACGAGCAGTACTTC. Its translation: CASSLQASYEQYF.

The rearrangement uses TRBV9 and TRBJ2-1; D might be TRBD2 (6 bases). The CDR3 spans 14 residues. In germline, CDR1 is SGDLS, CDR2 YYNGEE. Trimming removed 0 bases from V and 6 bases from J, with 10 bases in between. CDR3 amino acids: CASSVGGTLNEQFF. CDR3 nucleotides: TGTGCCAGCAGCGTAGGCGGGACCCTCAATGAGCAGTTCTTC.